This T cell receptor beta chain was documented in a study of CD8+ T cells in alopecia areata. General study results and limits: Scalp clonality and expanded CD8+ clones among the top 100 fell significantly with tofacitinib.

Sequencing templates came from extracted RNA that was reverse transcribed into cDNA. Produced via immunoSEQ multiplex PCR; TCRdb's table is partial and in-frame only. The sample carries around 200,000 clones, 53% recorded once. This clone was counted at least ten times. Its specificity is not known. Distinct nucleotide sequences in the sample also encode this CDR3. The treatment here: oral pan-JAK inhibitor, 5-10 mg twice daily. Sequences were derived from CD8+ T cells sorted from blood, sampled at week 24, from a patient treated with tofacitinib. The TCR was taken from a human donor with alopecia areata.

The CDR3 reads CASSLGDNEQFF. CDR3 DNA: TGTGCCAGCAGCTTAGGGGACAATGAGCAGTTCTTC. The V call is TRBV7-9, the J call TRBJ2-1; D is unresolved. Trimming stripped 1 base from V and 5 bases from J, with 3 bases between. This CDR3 is 12 amino acids long. Germline values: CDR1 SEHNR, CDR2 FQNEAQ (reference sequence).